These 21 T cell receptor beta chains originate from one sample sequenced in a study of blood T cells in healthy people across ages. A second PCR, run for about 6 to 12 cycles, used a sample-barcoded 5' primer plus a J-beta primer mix. MiXCR was run by TCRdb on the 5' RACE reads, yielding one entry per CDR3 protein. The sample consists of some 760,000 distinct CDR3 sequences, just under 25% of them appearing once. These records were also assigned to another study, of T cells of mothers and their children.

Sequencing used blood. The receptors shown here come from a boy younger than 18 in good health.

In regard to this clonotype: Compared with germline, one end of the junction differs, possibly owing to a read error. The chain carries TRBV20-1 and TRBJ2-1; 7 bases line up with TRBD1. CDR3 length: 14 residues. Germline CDR1 and CDR2: DFQATT and SNEGSKA (reference sequence). CDR3 in DNA: TGCAGTGCTATATGGGGGACAGACTACGATGAGCAGTTCTTC. Translating gives CSAIWGTDYDEQFF.

This clonotype appeared a few times. The rearrangement links TRBV29-1 to TRBJ2-3, with D tentatively TRBD1 (5 bases). V was pared by 1 base and J by 2 bases, with 7 bases between. This CDR3 has 13 amino acids. Germline assignment: CDR1 SQVTM and CDR2 ANQGSEA. The CDR3 DNA sequence: TGCAGCGTTGAAGGACAGTACACAGATACGCAGTATTTT. Its protein product is CSVEGQYTDTQYF.

Here the CDR3 DNA reads TGTGCCAGCAGTGAATCGGGGAAAGAGACCCAGTACTTC. It yields the protein CASSESGKETQYF. The chain uses TRBV2 and TRBJ2-5; possible D gene TRBD2, 5 bases. The V and J ends lost 2 bases and 3 bases respectively, with 7 bases between them. The germline V gene has CDR1 SNHLY and CDR2 FYNNEI. The length of the CDR3 is 13 residues.

The CDR3 nucleotides are TGTGCCAGCAGTTCAGGACAGGGGGTGTACAATGAGCAGTTCTTC. Protein: CASSSGQGVYNEQFF. The V and J genes are TRBV6-5 and TRBJ2-1; 10 bases are shared with TRBD1. CDR3 size: 15 residues. Germline assignment: CDR1 MNHEY and CDR2 SVGAGI. V lost 4 bases to trimming and J lost 4 bases; unmatched junction nucleotides: 4.

The V call is TRBV12-3 or TRBV12-4, the J call TRBJ2-3; 11 bases are a match to TRBD2. The CDR3 covers 17 residues. The trim removed 0 bases at V and 6 bases at J, leaving 8 bases unmatched. DNA for the CDR3: TGTGCCAGCAGTTTAGCGTTACTAGCGGGAGACTCGGATACGCAGTATTTT. It specifies CASSLALLAGDSDTQYF.

The chain links TRBV5-1 to TRBJ1-2; D call uncertain. Germline V lookup: CDR1 SGHRS, CDR2 YFSETQ. The CDR3 loop spans 13 amino acids. The V gene lost 0 bases and the J gene lost 6 bases, with 9 bases spanning the gap. CDR3 loop: CASSLETLDGYTF. CDR3 nucleotide sequence: TGCGCCAGCAGCTTGGAAACTCTCGATGGCTACACCTTC. Using reference TRBV5-1 and TRBJ1-2 for the parts outside the CDR3, the full variable domain is KAGVTQTPRYLIKTRGQQVTLSCSPISGHRSVSWYQQTPGQGLQFLFEYFSETQRNKGNFPGRFSGRQFSNSRSEMNVSTLELGDSALYLCASSLETLDGYTFGSGTRLTVV.

The genes are TRBV2 and TRBJ1-5; no reliable D call. This CDR3 is built from 13 residues. V shed 2 bases and J shed 6 bases, with 8 bases lying between them. Germline V lookup: CDR1 SNHLY, CDR2 FYNNEI. The CDR3 protein is CASSEQPVQPQHF. The DNA for the CDR3 is TGTGCCAGCAGTGAACAGCCAGTTCAGCCCCAGCATTTT.

This clonotype has just a few counts. The chain has TRBV2 and TRBJ2-6, with D perhaps TRBD2 (6 bases). Germline values: CDR1 SNHLY, CDR2 FYNNEI. The CDR3 is 15 amino acids. Deletions cut 4 bases from V and 0 bases from J, with 7 bases between. Here the CDR3 DNA reads TGTGCCAGCAGTGTCGGGAGCTCTGGGGCCAACGTCCTGACTTTC. This sequence encodes CASSVGSSGANVLTF.

The chain has TRBV6-5 and TRBJ2-4; 11 bases match TRBD1. The germline V gene has CDR1 MNHEY and CDR2 SVGAGI. The V gene end was trimmed by 11 bases and the J gene end by 1 base; junction bases not matched to a gene: 4. The CDR3 runs 14 residues. The CDR3 loop is CAGGQGAAKNIQYF. CDR3 bases: TGTGCCGGTGGACAGGGGGCGGCCAAAAACATTCAGTACTTC.

This chain joins TRBV20-1 and TRBJ2-3; 13 bases agree with TRBD2. Germline V lookup: CDR1 DFQATT, CDR2 SNEGSKA (reference sequence). The CDR3 totals 16 residues. V gave up 3 bases and J gave up 3 bases; unmatched junction bases: 6. The CDR3: CSARDTSGGATDTQYF. For the CDR3, the DNA is TGCAGTGCTAGGGATACTAGCGGGGGGGCAACAGATACGCAGTATTTT.

The sample holds a few counts of this clonotype. A far larger clone is one nucleotide away, so this likely arose from a read error. This chain connects TRBV28 to TRBJ2-7; D remains unclear. Trimming removed 6 bases from V and 0 bases from J, with 3 bases in between. This CDR3 has 11 amino acids. Per the germline V gene, CDR1 is MDHEN and CDR2 is SYDVKM. CDR3: CASRYSYEQYF. CDR3 DNA: TGTGCCAGCAGGTACTCCTACGAGCAGTACTTC.

The sample holds a few counts of this clonotype. The rearrangement uses TRBV21-1 and TRBJ2-7. TRBV21-1 is recorded as a pseudogene. The CDR3 is 16 amino acids. The CDR3 nucleotides are TGTGCCAGCAGCAGCGGCTGGCAGGGGAACTCCTACGAGCAGTACTTC. Its protein is CASSSGWQGNSYEQYF.

This clonotype was counted a single time. CDR3 region: CASSQDLEVVYEQYF. In nucleotides, the CDR3 is TGCGCCAGCAGCCAAGATTTAGAGGTAGTCTACGAGCAGTACTTC. The chain is built from TRBV4-3 and TRBJ2-7; D remains ambiguous. The CDR3 covers 15 residues. With 0 bases removed from V and 3 bases from J, the gap between germline ends came to 12 bases. Germline CDR1 is LGHNA and CDR2 is YSLEER.

The chain is built from TRBV24-1 and TRBJ2-3; either TRBD1 or TRBD2 may supply D (6 bases each). Germline CDR1 reads KGHDR; CDR2 reads SFDVKD. Trimming shortened V by 4 bases and J by 4 bases, and 11 bases separated the two germline ends. The CDR3 totals 14 residues. CDR3 region: CATSDEGGSDTQYF. CDR3 nucleotides: TGTGCCACCAGTGACGAGGGGGGTTCAGATACGCAGTATTTT.

This clonotype was counted between two and nine times. A junction boundary mismatches the germline segment, possibly from a read error. The chain has TRBV3-1 and TRBJ2-3, with D possibly matching TRBD2 (6 bases). This CDR3 region has 16 residues. Per the germline V gene, CDR1 is LGHDT and CDR2 is YNNKEL (reference sequence). The CDR3 region is CASSQEYSGYTDRQYF. DNA of the CDR3: TGTGCCAGCAGCCAAGAGTATAGCGGATACACAGATAGGCAGTATTTT.

V gene TRBV5-1 combines with J gene TRBJ1-1, with 9 positions matching TRBD1. Germline V CDR1 and CDR2: SGHRS, YFSETQ. After removal of 5 bases from V and 4 bases from J, the junction contained 6 bases not matched to a gene. CDR3 length: 14 residues. The CDR3 protein is CASRSTGGTTEAFF. The CDR3 DNA sequence: TGCGCCAGCAGATCCACAGGGGGCACCACTGAAGCTTTCTTT.

This clonotype occurred a few times. V gene TRBV7-3 combines with J gene TRBJ2-1; 9 nucleotides agree with TRBD1. From germline, CDR1 is SGHTA and CDR2 FQGTGA. This CDR3 spans 18 amino acids. V was clipped by 1 base and J by 9 bases; unmatched bases: 16. The CDR3 region is CASSLIGGQGEPNGEQFF. The CDR3 DNA follows: TGTGCCAGCAGCTTAATTGGGGGACAGGGTGAACCAAACGGTGAGCAGTTCTTC.

This rearrangement joins TRBV7-9 to TRBJ1-4; D is ambiguous. The CDR3 contains 12 residues. Germline V lookup: CDR1 SEHNR, CDR2 FQNEAQ (reference sequence). Trimming took off 4 bases at V and 16 bases at J, with 16 bases between the two ends. Written as DNA, the CDR3 is TGTGCCAGCAGCTCCGACCCCCATCGGAAGTTTTTT. The encoded protein is CASSSDPHRKFF.

This clonotype was counted a few times. The chain employs TRBV7-2 and TRBJ2-5; 8 positions agree with TRBD2. The end of the DNA aligns better with TRBJ2-7, so the J call may be wrong. Germline V gene sequence: CDR1 SGHTA, CDR2 FQGNSA. The CDR3 contains 15 residues. The CDR3 nucleotides read TGTGCCAGCAGCTCCGTAGCGGGACCGACCTACGAGCAGTACTTC. The encoded protein is CASSSVAGPTYEQYF.

The chain combines TRBV20-1 with TRBJ2-1, with 13 bases matching TRBD2. The tail of the sequence fits TRBJ2-5 better, so the J call may be wrong. Germline lookup yields CDR1 DFQATT and CDR2 SNEGSKA (reference sequence). The CDR3 runs to 19 residues. CDR3 nucleotides: TGCAGTGCTAGAGCCGGACTAGCGGGGGCCACTTCGGGGCAAGAGACCCAGTACTTC. Amino acid sequence: CSARAGLAGATSGQETQYF.

This clonotype occurred a few times. V usage is TRBV7-3 and J usage is TRBJ2-7; D remains unclear. The tail of the sequence fits TRBJ2-1 better, so the J call may be wrong. From germline, CDR1 is SGHTA and CDR2 FQGTGA. The CDR3 sequence is 13 residues long. The CDR3: CASSLGSFNEQFF. The CDR3 DNA is TGTGCCAGCAGCCTGGGATCTTTCAATGAGCAGTTCTTC.